A selection of T cell receptor beta chains follows, all from one sample in a study of cytomegalovirus exposure and HLA in healthy donors. Sequencing used immunoSEQ multiplex PCR; TCRdb keeps in-frame clones, though not all of them. The sample holds hundreds of thousands of clones, approximately 70% seen once. Sequenced: PBMCs. These receptors all stem from a man between 40 and 49 years old in good health and CMV-seropositive. The conserved cysteine and the conserved F or W are not part of the CDR3 here.

j_call: TRBJ2-3
v_call: TRBV2
cdr3_aa: ASCRLALGPGATDTQY

j_call: TRBJ1-4
v_call: TRBV14
cdr3_aa: ASSKTLGGTNEKLF

j_call: NA
v_call: TRBV5-6
cdr3_aa: ASSFGQGFSYEQY

j_call: TRBJ1-1
v_call: TRBV7-9
cdr3_aa: ASSPGGQVLEAF

j_call: TRBJ2-7
v_call: TRBV5-1
cdr3_aa: ASSLNSFSYEQY

j_call: TRBJ1-1
v_call: TRBV7-2
cdr3_aa: ASSRRGQNTEAF

j_call: TRBJ2-7
v_call: TRBV28
cdr3_aa: ASSLGQGVYEQY

j_call: TRBJ1-4
v_call: TRBV7-8
cdr3_aa: AGSLWTVNEKLF

j_call: TRBJ2-1
v_call: TRBV5-1
cdr3_aa: ASSLVTSLNEQF

j_call: TRBJ2-1
v_call: TRBV10-2
cdr3_aa: ASSPGLANEQF

j_call: TRBJ1-1
v_call: TRBV7-9
cdr3_aa: ASSVDTGGRAEAF